These 21 T cell receptor beta chains share one sample of origin, sequenced in a study of shared clonotypes between healthy human individuals. Libraries were prepared by immunoSEQ multiplex PCR; TCRdb keeps only in-frame clonotypes and omits some of them. The profile shows 600,000 to 700,000 clones, 73% of them singletons. Sequenced: memory CD4+ T cells sorted from blood. Subset here: CD45RA-negative fraction. These receptors originate from a woman in her 30s in good health.

The chain is built from TRBV28 and TRBJ2-2; TRBD1 matches at 7 bases. V was pared by 6 bases and J by 7 bases, with 14 bases of the junction left unmatched. Germline V gene sequence: CDR1 MDHEN, CDR2 SYDVKM. This CDR3 region has 16 residues. Here the CDR3 reads CASRGSIGTEDGELFF. The DNA of the CDR3 is TGTGCCAGCAGGGGATCGATTGGGACAGAGGACGGGGAGCTGTTTTTT.

This clone was found once. This could be a read error, since a much larger clone is one nucleotide away. This sample also contains other DNA sequences that code for the same CDR3. The chain uses TRBV5-8 and TRBJ1-4; 7 nucleotides match TRBD1. CDR1 is SGHTS and CDR2 is YDEGEE in the germline V gene. The trim removed 0 bases at V and 0 bases at J, leaving 2 bases unmatched. CDR3 length: 16 residues. CDR3 loop: CASSLGDRATNEKLFF. The DNA for the CDR3 is TGTGCCAGCAGCTTGGGGGACAGAGCAACTAATGAAAAACTGTTTTTT.

V gene TRBV6-1 combines with J gene TRBJ1-5; 9 bases map to TRBD1. Germline V gene lookup returns CDR1 MNHNS and CDR2 SASEGT. CDR3 length equals 16 residues. The trim removed 3 bases at V and 6 bases at J, leaving 9 bases unmatched. CDR3 sequence: CASSEEGQGVTQPQHF. The CDR3, as DNA: TGTGCCAGCAGTGAGGAGGGACAGGGAGTAACTCAGCCCCAGCATTTT.

This chain uses TRBV5-1 with TRBJ2-2; D is unclear. The V end lost 3 bases, the J end lost 4 bases, and 19 bases lay between the germline ends. The CDR3 consists of 17 residues. From germline, CDR1 is SGHRS and CDR2 YFSETQ. CDR3: CASSSTLGRSGTGELFF. CDR3 coding DNA: TGCGCCAGCAGCTCCACCCTTGGCAGGTCGGGCACCGGGGAGCTGTTTTTT.

The chain links TRBV28 to TRBJ2-2, with 9 bases lining up with TRBD1. Germline trimming cut 5 bases from V and 6 bases from J; bases unmatched to any gene: 7. This CDR3 spans 15 amino acids. Per germline, CDR1 MDHEN and CDR2 SYDVKM. Here the CDR3 DNA reads TGTGCCAGCAGTCCGACGACAGGGGGGCCCGGGGAGCTGTTTTTT. Translating gives CASSPTTGGPGELFF.

The chain employs TRBV4-1 and TRBJ2-1; 14 bases agree with TRBD2. CDR3 size: 16 residues. CDR1 MGHRA and CDR2 YSYEKL come from the germline V gene. Unmatched junction bases numbered 5, after V lost 4 bases and J lost 6 bases. CDR3 DNA: TGCGCCAGCAGCCCGCCGGGACTAGCGGGGGCCAATGAGCAGTTCTTC. It is translated as CASSPPGLAGANEQFF.

The chain couples TRBV5-1 to TRBJ2-7; a weak D match, TRBD1 (5 bases). Germline V lookup: CDR1 SGHRS, CDR2 YFSETQ. CDR3 length equals 13 residues. V lost 4 bases to trimming and J lost 2 bases, with 10 bases between them. The CDR3 nucleotides read TGCGCCAGCAGCAGGGGTGACGCCTACGAGCAGTACTTC. Its protein is CASSRGDAYEQYF.

Notes on this clone: This CDR3 is also generated by other DNA sequences in the sample. This sequence joins TRBV5-1 and TRBJ2-1; 7 bases match TRBD2. The CDR3 spans 15 residues. J lost 4 bases, V lost 0 bases, and 4 bases had no gene match. Germline lookup yields CDR1 SGHRS and CDR2 YFSETQ. DNA for the CDR3: TGCGCCAGCAGCTTGGTAGCGGGCCTTTACAATGAGCAGTTCTTC. Amino acids: CASSLVAGLYNEQFF.

The rearrangement uses TRBV2 and TRBJ2-1; D not certain. There are 11 residues in the CDR3. Germline V CDR1 and CDR2: SNHLY, FYNNEI. V shed 5 bases and J shed 5 bases, with 4 bases lying between them. The CDR3 reads CASSRNNEQFF. For the CDR3, the DNA is TGTGCCAGCAGTCGAAACAATGAGCAGTTCTTC.

This sequence joins TRBV6-1 and TRBJ1-5, with D possibly being TRBD1 (5 bases). V was trimmed by 7 bases and J by 4 bases, leaving 8 bases between them. The CDR3 totals 12 residues. Germline loops: CDR1 MNHNS, CDR2 SASEGT. CDR3 region: CASNDRNQPQHF. The CDR3 nucleotides read TGTGCCAGCAATGACAGAAATCAGCCCCAGCATTTT.

This chain uses TRBV2 with TRBJ1-5; tentatively, D is TRBD1 (5 bases). Trimming pared 5 bases from V and 5 bases from J, leaving 13 bases between. The CDR3 is 14 residues long. CDR1 and CDR2 (germline): SNHLY, FYNNEI. This CDR3 reads CASSPGLGDQPQHF. The CDR3 DNA reads TGTGCCAGCAGTCCGGGACTCGGGGATCAGCCCCAGCATTTT. Based on the CDR3 plus reference TRBV2 and TRBJ1-5, the full variable domain is EPEVTQTPSHQVTQMGQEVILRCVPISNHLYFYWYRQILGQKVEFLVSFYNNEISEKSEIFDDQFSVERPDGSNFTLKIRSTKLEDSAMYFCASSPGLGDQPQHFGDGTRLSIL.

The chain recombines TRBV6-1 with TRBJ1-5; D is possibly TRBD1 (5 bases). The CDR3 has 15 amino acids. V lost 8 bases, J lost 5 bases, and 19 bases lay in between. Germline CDR1 reads MNHNS; CDR2 reads SASEGT. The CDR3 here is CASGTEDVGHQPQHF. The CDR3, as DNA: TGTGCCAGCGGGACGGAAGACGTCGGTCATCAGCCCCAGCATTTT.

The chain is built from TRBV5-4 and TRBJ2-3, with TRBD2 matching over 13 bases. The junction had 6 bases not matched to a gene; V was cut back by 4 bases and J by 4 bases. This CDR3 region has 16 residues. CDR1 is SGHNT, CDR2 YYREEE, per germline (reference sequence). The CDR3 sequence: CASSTWTSGSPDTQYF. DNA for the CDR3: TGTGCCAGCAGCACCTGGACTAGCGGGAGCCCAGATACGCAGTATTTT.

V gene TRBV5-8 combines with J gene TRBJ1-4; D may be TRBD1 (5 bases). V was clipped by 1 base and J by 10 bases, with 17 bases between them. The germline V gene has CDR1 SGHTS and CDR2 YDEGEE. This CDR3 spans 15 amino acids. DNA of the CDR3: TGTGCCAGCAGCTTGAGGGGCCGCGGCCATGGAAAACTGTTTTTT. Translation: CASSLRGRGHGKLFF.

This chain connects TRBV6-1 to TRBJ1-2, with 7 bases fitting TRBD1. Per germline, CDR1 MNHNS and CDR2 SASEGT. V shed 6 bases, J shed 2 bases, and the junction held 3 bases outside the gene matches. The CDR3 is 13 residues long. CDR3 sequence reads: CASSKQGNYGYTF. Written as DNA, the CDR3 is TGTGCCAGCAGCAAACAGGGGAACTATGGCTACACCTTC.

This clone was recorded once. The V and J genes are TRBV9 and TRBJ2-3; unclear D gene. The germline V and J ends were trimmed by 0 bases and 2 bases, with 10 bases remaining between them. The CDR3 has 15 amino acids. The germline gives CDR1 SGDLS, CDR2 YYNGEE. The CDR3 DNA sequence: TGTGCCAGCAGCGTAGAGAAAGCATTCACAGATACGCAGTATTTT. This translates into CASSVEKAFTDTQYF.

V usage is TRBV10-2 and J usage is TRBJ2-7; TRBD2 agrees at 14 bases. Looked up from germline, CDR1 is WSHSY and CDR2 is SAAADI. CDR3 size: 13 residues. J gave up 7 bases and V 4 bases, and 0 bases lay outside the gene matches. DNA of the CDR3: TGCGCCAGCAGTGGACTAGCGGGAGGGGAGCAGTACTTC. Its protein product is CASSGLAGGEQYF.

This chain uses TRBV28 with TRBJ1-5; TRBD1 might be the D (6 bases). V shed 5 bases and J shed 9 bases, with 20 bases lying between them. Germline V CDR1 and CDR2: MDHEN, SYDVKM. This CDR3 has 15 residues. CDR3 amino acids: CASSRGDTRMAPQHF. CDR3 in DNA: TGTGCCAGCAGTCGAGGGGACACTAGAATGGCGCCCCAGCATTTT.

The genes are TRBV14 and TRBJ2-7; D possibly corresponds to TRBD2 (5 bases). Germline lookup yields CDR1 SGHDN and CDR2 FVKESK. This CDR3 is 15 amino acids long. Trimming left V 4 bases short and J 5 bases short, with 18 bases between. The CDR3: CASSPHSSFPHEQYF. The CDR3 region has the DNA TGTGCCAGCAGCCCACATTCTAGCTTCCCCCACGAGCAGTACTTC.

V is TRBV5-6 and J is TRBJ1-4, with a weak D call TRBD1 (6 bases). CDR1 is SGHDT and CDR2 is YYEEEE in the germline V gene. The CDR3 covers 14 residues. Trimming took off 0 bases at V and 8 bases at J, with 11 bases between the two ends. The CDR3 coding sequence is TGTGCCAGCAGCTTGGAAACGGGGGCGGAAAAACTGTTTTTT. Its translation: CASSLETGAEKLFF.

The J gene is TRBJ2-5, the V gene TRBV29-1; the match to TRBD2 covers 12 bases. The germline gives CDR1 SQVTM, CDR2 ANQGSEA. The trim removed 1 base at V and 0 bases at J, leaving 9 bases unmatched. The CDR3 is 18 residues long. CDR3 amino acids: CSVEGLRTSGTYQETQYF. The CDR3 bases are TGCAGCGTTGAAGGGTTAAGGACTAGCGGGACGTACCAAGAGACCCAGTACTTC.